A single sample gave rise to the 7 T cell receptor beta chains below, sequenced in a study of OX40 agonist ivuxolimab in advanced cancers. Sequencing was performed with immunoSEQ multiplex PCR; in TCRdb, only in-frame clones are kept and a portion is missing. The profile shows just over 50,000 clones, over 75% of them singletons. The source was CD4+ or CD8+ T cells sorted from blood, collected in a trial of the OX40 agonist ivuxolimab. The receptor set was obtained from an adult with an advanced solid tumor such as melanoma, head and neck, liver or kidney cancer.

The chain couples TRBV4-2 to TRBJ2-7; no clear D gene. The V gene's germline CDR1 is LGHNA and CDR2 YNFKEQ. Trimming cost V 1 base and J 2 bases, with 9 bases left between them. The CDR3 has 14 residues. The CDR3 reads CASSQVPGPYEQYF. For the CDR3, the DNA is TGTGCCAGCAGCCAAGTACCTGGCCCCTACGAGCAGTACTTC.

The chain has TRBV30 and TRBJ1-6; no clear D. Trimming pared 5 bases from V and 1 base from J, leaving 12 bases between. This CDR3 region has 15 residues. From germline, CDR1 is GTSNPN and CDR2 SVGIG (reference sequence). CDR3 loop: CAWGPAESYNSPLHF. The CDR3 bases are TGTGCCTGGGGACCGGCGGAGTCCTATAATTCACCCCTCCACTTT.

The chain carries TRBV11-2 and TRBJ1-6, with D possibly matching TRBD1 (6 bases). With 4 bases removed from V and 9 bases from J, the gap between germline ends came to 16 bases. The CDR3 totals 15 residues. Germline-derived CDR1 and CDR2 are SGHAT and FQNNGV. The CDR3 reads CASSSPRGRGSPLHF. DNA of the CDR3: TGTGCCAGCAGCTCCCCCCGGGGGCGCGGTTCACCCCTCCACTTT.

The CDR3 loop is CASSLGDRGPGELFF. CDR3 DNA sequence: TGTGCCAGCAGCTTGGGGGACAGGGGGCCCGGGGAGCTGTTTTTT. V and J are TRBV11-2 and TRBJ2-2, with TRBD1 identical over 12 bases. V lost 3 bases, J lost 6 bases, and 2 bases stayed unmatched. The germline gives CDR1 SGHAT, CDR2 FQNNGV. This CDR3 is built from 15 residues.

The V and J genes are TRBV2 and TRBJ2-7; tentatively, D is TRBD1 (6 bases). Trimming pared 2 bases from V and 0 bases from J, leaving 11 bases between. The CDR3 has 15 residues. The germline V gene has CDR1 SNHLY and CDR2 FYNNEI. The CDR3 here is CASSETGLSSYEQYF. In nucleotides, the CDR3 is TGTGCCAGCAGTGAAACAGGGTTGAGCTCCTACGAGCAGTACTTC.

The gene calls are TRBV12-5 and TRBJ2-1, with D perhaps TRBD2 (5 bases). Germline V gene data show CDR1 as LGHNT and CDR2 as FRNRAP. This CDR3 contains 16 residues. Trimming cost V 0 bases and J 2 bases, with 11 bases left between them. CDR3 sequence: CASGLVVSEAYNEQFF. The DNA of the CDR3 is TGTGCTAGTGGTTTGGTTGTTAGCGAGGCCTACAATGAGCAGTTCTTC.

The chain carries TRBV6-1 and TRBJ1-2; unclear D gene. The germline CDR1 and CDR2 sequences are MNHNS and SASEGT. Deletions cut 2 bases from V and 3 bases from J, with 7 bases between. This CDR3 has 13 residues. For the CDR3, the DNA is TGTGCCAGCAGTGAAAGGGAGGACTATGGCTACACCTTC. Protein sequence: CASSEREDYGYTF.